The present entry profiles one T cell receptor beta chain with its context. Original methodology: By means of reference gene primer amplification, nucleated cell counts were estimated. This table comes from immunoSEQ multiplex PCR, and its TCRdb copy is limited to in-frame clones, with some not included. V and J calls and clone size follow that table, whereas D and trimming were derived from the DNA. The repertoire holds tens of thousands of clones, around 90% seen once, with roughly 20% in the top ten. These data belong to a study of blood T cell repertoires in COVID-19. Study at large: Acute and convalescent COVID-19 specimens originated in the United States, Italy and Spain. PBMCs, B-cell-depleted T cells, or T cells were the source of the cDNA or gDNA that made up the material.

Germline V CDR1 and CDR2: MNHEY, SVGAGI. The CDR3 runs 14 residues. The V gene end was trimmed by 6 bases and the J gene end by 6 bases; junction bases not matched to a gene: 11. The V gene is TRBV6-5, the J gene TRBJ2-7; 7 nucleotides agree with TRBD1. The sample consisted of peripheral blood. The sequence was collected from a human donor in a cohort sampled during active COVID-19. CDR3 loop: CASSSTGRLREQYF. In nucleotides, the CDR3 is TGTGCCAGCAGCTCGACAGGGAGACTTCGCGAGCAGTACTTC.